This entry describes one T cell receptor (beta chain). Original handling: Estimates of nucleated cell counts were drawn from the amplification of reference gene primers. Using immunoSEQ multiplex PCR, the repertoire was profiled, and TCRdb retains in-frame clones only, with some absent. Clonal size and the V and J genes are those of that table, whereas D and trimming came from the DNA. The top ten hold 28% of the sample, which has roughly 140,000 clones, roughly 88% seen once. The sample originates from a study of blood T cell repertoires in COVID-19. Looking at the study overall: The United States, Italy and Spain supplied acute and convalescent COVID-19 samples.

The CDR3 extends over 15 amino acids. V was pared by 6 bases and J by 3 bases, with 15 bases between. Germline V gives CDR1 SNHLY, CDR2 FYNNEI. The rearrangement uses TRBV2 and TRBJ1-5, with D possibly being TRBD1 (6 bases). This receptor was obtained from a human donor in a cohort sampled during active COVID-19. Material: peripheral blood. The CDR3 sequence is CASRGHDSYNQPQHF. For the CDR3, the DNA is TGTGCCAGCAGGGGACATGACAGCTACAATCAGCCCCAGCATTTT.